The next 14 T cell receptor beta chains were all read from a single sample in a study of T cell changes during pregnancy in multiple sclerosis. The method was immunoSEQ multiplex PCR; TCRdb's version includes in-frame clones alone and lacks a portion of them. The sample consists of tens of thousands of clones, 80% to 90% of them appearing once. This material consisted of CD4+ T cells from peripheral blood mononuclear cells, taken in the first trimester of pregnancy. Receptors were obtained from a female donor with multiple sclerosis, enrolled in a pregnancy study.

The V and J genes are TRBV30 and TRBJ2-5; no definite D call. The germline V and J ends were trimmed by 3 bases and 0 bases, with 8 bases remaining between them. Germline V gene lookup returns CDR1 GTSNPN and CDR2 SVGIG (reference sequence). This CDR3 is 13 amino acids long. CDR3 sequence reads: CAWSYPNQETQYF. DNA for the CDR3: TGTGCCTGGAGCTACCCCAACCAAGAGACCCAGTACTTC.

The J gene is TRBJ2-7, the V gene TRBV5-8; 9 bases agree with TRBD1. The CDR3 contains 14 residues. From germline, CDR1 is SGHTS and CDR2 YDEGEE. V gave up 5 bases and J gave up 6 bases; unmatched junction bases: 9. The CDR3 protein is CASRIQGAQLEQYF. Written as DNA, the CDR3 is TGTGCCAGCAGAATACAGGGGGCGCAGCTCGAGCAGTACTTC.

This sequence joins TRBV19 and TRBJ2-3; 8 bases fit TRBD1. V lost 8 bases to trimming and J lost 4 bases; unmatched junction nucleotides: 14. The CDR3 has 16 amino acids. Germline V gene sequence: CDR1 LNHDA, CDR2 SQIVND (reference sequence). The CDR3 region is CASSNLRDRSSDTQYF. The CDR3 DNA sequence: TGTGCCAGTTCAAACCTCCGGGACAGGAGTTCAGATACGCAGTATTTT.

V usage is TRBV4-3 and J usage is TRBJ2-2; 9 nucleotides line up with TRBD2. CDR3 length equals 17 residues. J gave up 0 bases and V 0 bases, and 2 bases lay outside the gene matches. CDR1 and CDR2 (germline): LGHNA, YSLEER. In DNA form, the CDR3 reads TGCGCCAGCAGCCAAGATCAGCGGGGGGCGAACACCGGGGAGCTGTTTTTT. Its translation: CASSQDQRGANTGELFF.

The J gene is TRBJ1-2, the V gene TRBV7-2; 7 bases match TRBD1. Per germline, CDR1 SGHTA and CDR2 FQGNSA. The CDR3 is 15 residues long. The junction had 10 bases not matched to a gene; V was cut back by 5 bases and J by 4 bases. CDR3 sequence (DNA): TGTGCCAGCAGCCCAGGGACAGCCAGCCTCTATGGCTACACCTTC. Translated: CASSPGTASLYGYTF.

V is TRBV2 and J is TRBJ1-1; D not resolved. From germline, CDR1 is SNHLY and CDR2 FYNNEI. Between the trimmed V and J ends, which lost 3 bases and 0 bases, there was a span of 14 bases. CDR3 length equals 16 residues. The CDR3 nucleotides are TGTGCCAGCAGTGAGTCCAGGACTAGGATGAACACTGAAGCTTTCTTT. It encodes CASSESRTRMNTEAFF. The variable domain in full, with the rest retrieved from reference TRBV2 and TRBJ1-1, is EPEVTQTPSHQVTQMGQEVILRCVPISNHLYFYWYRQILGQKVEFLVSFYNNEISEKSEIFDDQFSVERPDGSNFTLKIRSTKLEDSAMYFCASSESRTRMNTEAFFGQGTRLTVV.

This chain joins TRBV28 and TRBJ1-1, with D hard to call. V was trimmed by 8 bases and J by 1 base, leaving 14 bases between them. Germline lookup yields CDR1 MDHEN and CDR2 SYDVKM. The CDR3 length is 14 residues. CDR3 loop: CASPSLTKNTEAFF. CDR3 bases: TGTGCCAGCCCGTCACTAACAAAGAACACTGAAGCTTTCTTT. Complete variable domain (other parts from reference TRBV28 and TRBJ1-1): DVKVTQSSRYLVKRTGEKVFLECVQDMDHENMFWYRQDPGLGLRLIYFSYDVKMKEKGDIPEGYSVSREKKERFSLILESASTNQTSMYLCASPSLTKNTEAFFGQGTRLTVV.

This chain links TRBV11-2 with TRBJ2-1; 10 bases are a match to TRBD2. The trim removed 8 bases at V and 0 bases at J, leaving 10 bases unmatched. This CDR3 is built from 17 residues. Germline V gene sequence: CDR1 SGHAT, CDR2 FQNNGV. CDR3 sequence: CASLGMSSGSSYNEQFF. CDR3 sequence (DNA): TGTGCCAGCCTGGGGATGTCTAGCGGGAGCTCCTACAATGAGCAGTTCTTC.

The CDR3 reads CASSTHGGAEANYGYTF. The CDR3 coding sequence is TGTGCCAGTAGTACGCATGGGGGCGCGGAAGCTAACTATGGCTACACCTTC. The chain has TRBV19 and TRBJ1-2, with D possibly matching TRBD1 (6 bases). This CDR3 spans 17 amino acids. Germline CDR1 and CDR2: LNHDA and SQIVND (reference sequence). V was clipped by 4 bases and J by 0 bases, with 18 bases between them.

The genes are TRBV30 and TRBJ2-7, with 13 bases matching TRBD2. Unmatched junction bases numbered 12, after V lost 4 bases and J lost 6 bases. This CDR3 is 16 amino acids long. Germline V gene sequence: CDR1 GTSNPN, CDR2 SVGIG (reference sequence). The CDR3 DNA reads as TGTGCCTGGAACCCTGACGACGGACTAGCGGGAGTCGAGCAGTACTTC. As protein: CAWNPDDGLAGVEQYF. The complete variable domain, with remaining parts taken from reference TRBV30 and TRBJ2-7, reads SQTIHQWPATLVQPVGSPLSLECTVEGTSNPNLYWYRQAAGRGLQLLFYSVGIGQISSEVPQNLSASRPQDRQFILSSKKLLLSDSGFYLCAWNPDDGLAGVEQYFGPGTRLTVT.

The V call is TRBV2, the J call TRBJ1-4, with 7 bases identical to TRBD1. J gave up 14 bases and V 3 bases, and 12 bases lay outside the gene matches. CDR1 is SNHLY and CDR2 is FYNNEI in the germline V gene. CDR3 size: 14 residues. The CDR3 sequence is CASSERGRLGWLFF. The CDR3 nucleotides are TGTGCCAGCAGTGAGAGGGGGCGTCTCGGATGGCTGTTTTTT.

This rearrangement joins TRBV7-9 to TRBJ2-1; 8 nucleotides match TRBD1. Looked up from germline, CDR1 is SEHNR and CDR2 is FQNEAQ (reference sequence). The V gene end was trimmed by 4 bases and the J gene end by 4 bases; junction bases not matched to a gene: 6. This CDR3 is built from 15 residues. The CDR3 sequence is CASSWAGGEYNEQFF. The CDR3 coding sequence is TGTGCCAGCAGCTGGGCAGGGGGCGAGTACAATGAGCAGTTCTTC.

The CDR3 nucleotides read TGTGCCAGCAGCCAATCCTACCCGGGACTAGCGGGGTTGACCCAGTACTTC. Translation gives CASSQSYPGLAGLTQYF. This chain uses TRBV11-2 with TRBJ2-5; 13 bases are shared with TRBD2. The CDR3 length is 17 residues. Germline V CDR1 and CDR2: SGHAT, FQNNGV. Germline trimming cut 5 bases from V and 7 bases from J; bases unmatched to any gene: 13.

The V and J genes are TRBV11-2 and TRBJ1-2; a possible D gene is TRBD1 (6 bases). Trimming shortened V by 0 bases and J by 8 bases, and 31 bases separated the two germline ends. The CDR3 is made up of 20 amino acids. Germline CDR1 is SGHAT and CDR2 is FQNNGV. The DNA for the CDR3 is TGTGCCAGCAGCTTAGATCATTGGGGGGGCGGAGGAGCTATACGTCGGGGCTACACCTTC. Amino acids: CASSLDHWGGGGAIRRGYTF.